This record covers a single TCR beta chain. The antigen is unknown. Per germline, CDR1 PRHDT and CDR2 FYEKMQ (reference sequence). The trim removed 4 bases at V and 6 bases at J, leaving 8 bases unmatched. There are 15 residues in the CDR3. Indicated treatment: oral pan-JAK inhibitor, 5-10 mg twice daily. CD4+ and CD8+ T cells were sorted from PBMCs stained for CD3, CD4 and CD8. This sample stems from a study of CD8+ T cells in alopecia areata. Study-wide context: Tofacitinib administration persisted for 6 to 18 months, succeeded by 6 months off drug.

Overall study findings and caveats: For patients receiving tofacitinib, scalp clonality and expanded CD8+ clones among the top 100 significantly decreased. Compared with normal scalp, lesional scalp had higher clonality and more expanded CD8+ clones.

Extracted RNA was reverse transcribed into cDNA, the sequencing template. Clones were sequenced by immunoSEQ multiplex PCR, and TCRdb holds only the in-frame ones, with some missing. The sample contains 150,000 to 200,000 clones, about half of which appear only once. The sequence was collected from a human donor with alopecia areata. The J gene is TRBJ1-5, the V gene TRBV13; 8 positions match TRBD1. The sample was CD8+ T cells sorted from blood, taken between weeks 51 and 54, from a patient treated with tofacitinib. CDR3 protein: CASSSGQANSQPQHF. CDR3 DNA sequence: TGTGCCAGCAGCTCGGGACAGGCCAACAGTCAGCCCCAGCATTTT. Variable domain in full (rest from reference TRBV13 and TRBJ1-5): AAGVIQSPRHLIKEKRETATLKCYPIPRHDTVYWYQQGPGQDPQFLISFYEKMQSDKGSIPDRFSAQQFSDYHSELNMSSLELGDSALYFCASSSGQANSQPQHFGDGTRLSIL.